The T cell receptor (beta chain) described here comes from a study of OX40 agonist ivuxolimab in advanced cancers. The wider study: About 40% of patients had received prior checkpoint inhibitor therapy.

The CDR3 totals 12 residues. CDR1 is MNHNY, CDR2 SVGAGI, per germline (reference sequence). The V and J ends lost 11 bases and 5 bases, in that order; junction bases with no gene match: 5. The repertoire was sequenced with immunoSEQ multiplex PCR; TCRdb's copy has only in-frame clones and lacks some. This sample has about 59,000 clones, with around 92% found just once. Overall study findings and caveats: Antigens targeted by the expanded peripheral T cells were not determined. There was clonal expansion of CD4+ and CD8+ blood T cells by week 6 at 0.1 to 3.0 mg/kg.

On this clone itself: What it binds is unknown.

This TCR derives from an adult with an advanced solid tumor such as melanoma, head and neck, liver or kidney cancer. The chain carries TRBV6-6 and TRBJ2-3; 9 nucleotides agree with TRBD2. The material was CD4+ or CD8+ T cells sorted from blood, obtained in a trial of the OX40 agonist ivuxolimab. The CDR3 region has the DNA TGTGCCGGCGGGAGGGCCGGAGATACGCAGTATTTT. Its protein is CAGGRAGDTQYF.